This TCR beta chain comes out of a study of shared clonotypes between healthy human individuals. Broader study findings: Large depth notwithstanding, sorted-subset sequencing proved incomplete by rarefaction.

Once extracted for a subset, genomic DNA was divided evenly among several immunoSEQ plates. The input for sorted-subset replicate PCRs was approximately 200 ng DNA, about 30,000 T cell genomes. Sequencing was performed with immunoSEQ multiplex PCR; in TCRdb, only in-frame clones are kept and a portion is missing. Among about 2.3 million clones, 90% to 95% were seen once, and the ten largest hold under 0.45%. CDR1 and CDR2 from the germline V gene are ENHRY and SYGVKD. CDR3 length: 17 amino acids. Trimming took 6 bases from V and 6 from J, leaving 26 bases between them. Each donor was a Caucasian adult residing in Nashville, Tennessee. To note about this clone: The antigen is not known.

This sequence was found in a man younger than 30 in good health. Some clones in this sample may be carry-over from other donors' samples. Sequenced material: naive CD4+ T cells from PBMCs. Subset given: CD45RA+ positively selected. The chain recombines TRBV10-3 with TRBJ1-2; TRBD1 is a possible D gene (5 bases). The CDR3 spells CAISAGALEGPLNGYTF. For the CDR3, the DNA is TGTGCCATCAGCGCCGGGGCTCTAGAGGGCCCCTTAAATGGCTACACCTTC.